The present TCR beta chain was sequenced within a study of cytomegalovirus exposure and HLA in healthy donors. General observations from the study: Analysis was carried out at a later point, and it linked a missense DCLRE1C variant to TCR beta V- and J-gene trimming.

In the PCR, 60 Vbeta and 13 Jbeta primers were used. Method: immunoSEQ multiplex PCR; TCRdb's copy keeps in-frame clones and lacks some. The sample lists 180,000 or so clones; around 80% were seen once. V dropped 0 bases and J dropped 5; count of bases not matched to a gene: 10. The CDR3 has 16 amino acids. Per germline, CDR1 SGHTA and CDR2 FQGNSA. Of note for this clone: Its antigen remains unidentified.

This rearrangement joins TRBV7-2 to TRBJ2-7, with 7 bases lining up with TRBD1. Specimen: PBMCs. This sequence originates from a young woman in good health and CMV-seropositive. In nucleotides, the CDR3 is TGTGCCAGCAGCTTAGCGCCAAGGGGGCAACGTAACGAGCAGTACTTC. Residues: CASSLAPRGQRNEQYF. The whole variable domain, remainder taken from reference TRBV7-2 and TRBJ2-7, is GAGVSQSPSNKVTEKGKDVELRCDPISGHTALYWYRQSLGQGLEFLIYFQGNSAPDKSGLPSDRFSAERTGGSVSTLTIQRTQQEDSAVYLCASSLAPRGQRNEQYFGPGTRLTVT.